A single sample is the source of the 30 T cell receptor beta chains below, sequenced in a study of cytomegalovirus exposure and HLA in healthy donors. Amplification used 60 Vbeta primers and 13 Jbeta primers. Clones were read by immunoSEQ multiplex PCR, and TCRdb kept only the in-frame ones, dropping some. The sample shows over 100,000 clones, around three quarters of them seen only once. The sequencing input was PBMCs. The receptor set was obtained from a woman in her twenties or thirties in good health and CMV-seropositive.

V usage is TRBV11-2 and J usage is TRBJ1-4; the D is unclear. Germline V CDR1 and CDR2: SGHAT, FQNNGV. V lost 5 bases and J 3 bases, leaving 4 bases between the germline ends. CDR3 length: 12 amino acids. The CDR3: CASSLSNEKLFF. In DNA form, the CDR3 reads TGTGCCAGCAGCCTCTCTAATGAAAAACTGTTTTTT.

This clone appeared a few times. J is TRBJ1-5 and V is TRBV5-1, with unresolved D. CDR3 length: 14 residues. CDR1 is SGHRS, CDR2 YFSETQ, per germline. V lost 0 bases to trimming and J lost 6 bases, with 10 bases between them. The CDR3 nucleotides read TGCGCCAGCAGCTTGGAAGGAGGACCTCAGCCCCAGCATTTT. Protein sequence: CASSLEGGPQPQHF.

The rearrangement links TRBV5-1 to TRBJ2-3; 10 bases line up with TRBD2. This CDR3 region has 16 residues. CDR1 is SGHRS, CDR2 YFSETQ, per germline. V lost 1 base to trimming and J lost 1 base; unmatched junction nucleotides: 3. The chain's CDR3 is CASSLLGLAGTDTQYF. CDR3 nucleotide sequence: TGCGCCAGCAGCTTGCTCGGACTAGCGGGCACAGATACGCAGTATTTT.

V and J are TRBV5-1 and TRBJ2-5; 7 bases agree with TRBD1. Trimming cost V 4 bases and J 2 bases; bases outside gene matches: 8. Germline V CDR1 and CDR2: SGHRS, YFSETQ. This CDR3 is built from 15 residues. For the CDR3, the DNA is TGCGCCAGCAGCACCGGACAGGCTAATCAAGAGACCCAGTACTTC. Its translation: CASSTGQANQETQYF.

This clone was seen just once. This chain joins TRBV19 and TRBJ2-7; 13 nucleotides match TRBD2. Germline loops: CDR1 LNHDA, CDR2 SQIVND (reference sequence). The CDR3 totals 15 residues. The V segment lost 5 bases and the J segment 4 bases; nucleotides outside the gene matches: 5. CDR3 DNA sequence: TGTGCCAGTAGTTACGGGACTAGCGGGATGTACGAGCAGTACTTC. Protein product: CASSYGTSGMYEQYF. The full variable domain, its missing parts supplied by reference TRBV19 and TRBJ2-7, is DGGITQSPKYLFRKEGQNVTLSCEQNLNHDAMYWYRQDPGQGLRLIYYSQIVNDFQKGDIAEGYSVSREKKESFPLTVTSAQKNPTAFYLCASSYGTSGMYEQYFGPGTRLTVT.

The V and J genes are TRBV5-1 and TRBJ2-3; perhaps TRBD2 as D (6 bases). V lost 0 bases and J lost 3, with 8 bases in between. This CDR3 has 14 amino acids. From germline, CDR1 is SGHRS and CDR2 YFSETQ. The CDR3 loop reads CASSLVAGTDTQYF. CDR3 coding DNA: TGCGCCAGCAGCTTGGTTGCGGGAACAGATACGCAGTATTTT.

The chain recombines TRBV11-1 with TRBJ2-2, with TRBD1 identical over 7 bases. CDR3 length equals 15 residues. V trimming: 3 bases; J trimming: 3 bases; junction bases outside the gene matches: 4. Germline CDR1 reads SGHAT; CDR2 reads FQDESV (reference sequence). The CDR3 DNA follows: TGTGCCAGCAGCTTCGACAGGGCATACACCGGGGAGCTGTTTTTT. This encodes CASSFDRAYTGELFF.

V is TRBV5-4 and J is TRBJ1-1; TRBD1 matches 10 bases. V shed 2 bases, J shed 1 base, and the junction held 5 bases outside the gene matches. The CDR3 has 16 amino acids. Germline assignment: CDR1 SGHNT and CDR2 YYREEE (reference sequence). DNA of the CDR3: TGTGCCAGCAGCTTACCGACAGGGGGCCGGAACACTGAAGCTTTCTTT. It is translated as CASSLPTGGRNTEAFF.

This chain connects TRBV11-2 to TRBJ2-3; tentative D call: TRBD2 (5 bases). This CDR3 contains 15 residues. V lost 1 base, J lost 0 bases, and 8 bases lay in between. The V gene's germline CDR1 is SGHAT and CDR2 FQNNGV. CDR3 in DNA: TGTGCCAGCAGCTTAGTCAGGACTAGCACAGATACGCAGTATTTT. This gives the protein CASSLVRTSTDTQYF. Drawing the rest from reference TRBV11-2 and TRBJ2-3, the complete variable domain is EAGVAQSPRYKIIEKRQSVAFWCNPISGHATLYWYQQILGQGPKLLIQFQNNGVVDDSQLPKDRFSAERLKGVDSTLKIQPAKLEDSAVYLCASSLVRTSTDTQYFGPGTRLTVL.

The chain couples TRBV18 to TRBJ1-2; 9 positions agree with TRBD1. Germline assignment: CDR1 KGHSH and CDR2 LQKENI. This CDR3 comprises 13 residues. The ends lost 4 bases at V and 5 bases at J; junction bases unmatched: 2. The CDR3 sequence: CASSRDRDYGYTF. Here the CDR3 DNA reads TGTGCCAGCTCACGGGACAGGGATTATGGCTACACCTTC.

The CDR3, as DNA: TGTGCCAGCAGCTTGTTCGGGGAGTGCGGCTACACCTTC. Translating it yields CASSLFGECGYTF. The chain is built from TRBV5-6 and TRBJ1-2; D is ambiguous. Germline V CDR1 and CDR2: SGHDT, YYEEEE. The length of the CDR3 is 13 residues. Trimming stripped 1 base from V and 8 bases from J, with 12 bases between.

The chain combines TRBV7-9 with TRBJ2-3; 7 nucleotides align to TRBD1. The J segment lost 8 bases and the V segment lost 5 bases, leaving 22 bases of the junction unmatched. In germline, CDR1 is SEHNR, CDR2 FQNEAQ (reference sequence). The length of the CDR3 is 18 residues. CDR3 DNA: TGTGCCAGCAGCCCCCGTTGGGTAGGAAGGACAGGTTCTGGTACGCAGTATTTT. As protein: CASSPRWVGRTGSGTQYF.

The chain joins TRBV6-1 to TRBJ2-3, with a possible D match to TRBD2 (5 bases). This CDR3 has 13 amino acids. Trimming removed 4 bases from V and 5 bases from J, with 10 bases in between. CDR1 is MNHNS, CDR2 SASEGT, per germline. In nucleotides, the CDR3 is TGTGCCAGCAGTGCCCCGGGGAGAGATACGCAGTATTTT. Protein sequence: CASSAPGRDTQYF.

This clone was observed a single time. CDR3 DNA: TGTGCCAGCAGTGGGTTCCAGGGGGCGACAGATACGCAGTATTTT. This translates into CASSGFQGATDTQYF. This rearrangement joins TRBV2 to TRBJ2-3, with TRBD1 identical over 8 bases. CDR1 and CDR2 (germline): SNHLY, FYNNEI. J lost 3 bases, V lost 4 bases, and 6 bases had no gene match. This CDR3 comprises 15 residues. The full variable domain, with the rest looked up from reference TRBV2 and TRBJ2-3, is EPEVTQTPSHQVTQMGQEVILRCVPISNHLYFYWYRQILGQKVEFLVSFYNNEISEKSEIFDDQFSVERPDGSNFTLKIRSTKLEDSAMYFCASSGFQGATDTQYFGPGTRLTVL.

V usage is TRBV4-1 and J usage is TRBJ2-7; TRBD1 aligns across 10 bases. This CDR3 comprises 15 residues. Germline V lookup: CDR1 MGHRA, CDR2 YSYEKL. With V trimmed by 2 bases and J by 5 bases, 6 bases remained unmatched. CDR3 loop: CASSQKTGGRDEQYF. CDR3 in DNA: TGCGCCAGCAGCCAAAAGACAGGGGGCCGGGACGAGCAGTACTTC.

This sequence joins TRBV18 and TRBJ1-1, with a tentative D call TRBD1 (6 bases). In germline, CDR1 is KGHSH, CDR2 LQKENI. Trimming left V 6 bases short and J 1 base short, with 12 bases between. The CDR3 totals 14 residues. The DNA for the CDR3 is TGTGCCAGCTCCCAGCAGGGGTGGAACACTGAAGCTTTCTTT. Translated, it gives CASSQQGWNTEAFF.

The J gene is TRBJ1-6, the V gene TRBV28, with D possibly being TRBD1 (6 bases). Germline V gene sequence: CDR1 MDHEN, CDR2 SYDVKM. CDR3 size: 15 residues. Trimming cost V 3 bases and J 7 bases, with 13 bases left between them. The CDR3 here is CASSFFAGENSPLHF. DNA for the CDR3: TGTGCCAGCAGTTTTTTCGCAGGGGAAAATTCACCCCTCCACTTT.

The chain has TRBV5-6 and TRBJ2-7, with 10 bases matching TRBD1. The germline V gene encodes CDR1 SGHDT and CDR2 YYEEEE. Unmatched junction bases numbered 8, after V lost 4 bases and J lost 7 bases. The CDR3 loop spans 14 amino acids. The CDR3 DNA reads TGTGCCAGCAGCCAGACAGGGGGCTTGGGGGAGCAGTACTTC. Its translation: CASSQTGGLGEQYF. The complete variable domain, with remaining parts taken from reference TRBV5-6 and TRBJ2-7, reads DAGVTQSPTHLIKTRGQQVTLRCSPKSGHDTVSWYQQALGQGPQFIFQYYEEEERQRGNFPDRFSGHQFPNYSSELNVNALLLGDSALYLCASSQTGGLGEQYFGPGTRLTVT.

The rearrangement uses TRBV29-1 and TRBJ1-1; TRBD1 might be the D (5 bases). V was trimmed by 6 bases and J by 0 bases, leaving 17 bases between them. CDR1 and CDR2 (germline): SQVTM, ANQGSEA. The CDR3 consists of 15 residues. CDR3 region: CSVGGGWGMNTEAFF. CDR3 coding DNA: TGCAGCGTCGGGGGGGGATGGGGCATGAACACTGAAGCTTTCTTT.

CDR3: CASSLEPGLAGKNEQFF. CDR3 in DNA: TGTGCCAGCAGCTTAGAACCGGGACTAGCTGGGAAAAATGAGCAGTTCTTC. The V call is TRBV11-3, the J call TRBJ2-1; 9 positions match TRBD2. This CDR3 spans 17 amino acids. CDR1 and CDR2 from the germline V gene are SGHNT and YENEEA. Losses at the gene ends were 0 bases for V and 7 bases for J; bases not matched to a gene: 10.

J is TRBJ1-4 and V is TRBV28; no firm D call. Germline V gene lookup returns CDR1 MDHEN and CDR2 SYDVKM. The CDR3 is 11 residues long. V shed 3 bases and J shed 6 bases, with 2 bases lying between them. CDR3: CASSFDEKLFF. CDR3 nucleotides: TGTGCCAGCAGTTTCGATGAAAAACTGTTTTTT.

The chain has TRBV2 and TRBJ1-6; 7 bases line up with TRBD1. The V gene's germline CDR1 is SNHLY and CDR2 FYNNEI. Germline trimming cut 10 bases from V and 10 bases from J; bases unmatched to any gene: 7. The CDR3 loop spans 12 amino acids. The CDR3 region is CATLRQGSPLHF. CDR3 DNA: TGTGCCACTCTTCGACAGGGATCACCCCTCCACTTT.

This chain uses TRBV28 with TRBJ1-2; the D gene is possibly TRBD1 (5 bases). The germline V gene has CDR1 MDHEN and CDR2 SYDVKM. The germline V and J ends were trimmed by 6 bases and 0 bases, with 14 bases remaining between them. The CDR3 loop spans 15 amino acids. The CDR3 bases are TGTGCCAGCAGGCTGACAGATTATACTAACTATGGCTACACCTTC. Its translation is CASRLTDYTNYGYTF.

The chain employs TRBV5-6 and TRBJ1-5; 7 bases are shared with TRBD1. V trimming: 5 bases; J trimming: 2 bases; junction bases outside the gene matches: 7. Germline-derived CDR1 and CDR2 are SGHDT and YYEEEE. The CDR3 contains 15 residues. The CDR3 nucleotides read TGTGCCAGCAGAAGACAGGGAGCGGGCAATCAGCCCCAGCATTTT. Translated: CASRRQGAGNQPQHF.

J is TRBJ1-1 and V is TRBV2; no clear D. The length of the CDR3 is 16 residues. The germline CDR1 and CDR2 sequences are SNHLY and FYNNEI. V was shortened by 6 bases and J by 0 bases, with 17 bases between the two germline ends. CDR3: CASSGIGGGMNTEAFF. The CDR3 DNA is TGTGCCAGCAGCGGGATAGGTGGCGGAATGAACACTGAAGCTTTCTTT.

The chain joins TRBV4-1 to TRBJ1-1, with TRBD1 identical over 8 bases. Germline trimming cut 2 bases from V and 6 bases from J; bases unmatched to any gene: 11. Germline V lookup: CDR1 MGHRA, CDR2 YSYEKL. This CDR3 contains 16 residues. Here the CDR3 reads CASSQNARGQGAEAFF. DNA for the CDR3: TGCGCCAGCAGCCAAAACGCCAGGGGGCAAGGGGCTGAAGCTTTCTTT.

This rearrangement joins TRBV7-2 to TRBJ1-2, with D maybe TRBD1 (6 bases). CDR1 is SGHTA, CDR2 FQGNSA, per germline. CDR3 size: 15 residues. V lost 3 bases to trimming and J lost 3 bases, with 14 bases between them. The CDR3 bases are TGTGCCAGCAGCTTTAAGGGGGAAGCCTACTATGGCTACACCTTC. Residues: CASSFKGEAYYGYTF.

The chain recombines TRBV7-9 with TRBJ2-3, with a possible D match to TRBD2 (5 bases). The germline V and J ends were trimmed by 4 bases and 3 bases, with 14 bases remaining between them. The CDR3 spans 15 residues. Per the germline V gene, CDR1 is SEHNR and CDR2 is FQNEAQ (reference sequence). In nucleotides, the CDR3 is TGTGCCAGCAGCTCTAGCCGGCCTGGGACAGATACGCAGTATTTT. As protein: CASSSSRPGTDTQYF.

This clone was recorded a few times. The DNA for the CDR3 is TGCGCCAGCAGCCCAGGACTAGCGAAATCCACAGATACGCAGTATTTT. This translates into CASSPGLAKSTDTQYF. The V gene is TRBV5-1, the J gene TRBJ2-3; 9 positions match TRBD2. Trimming cost V 4 bases and J 2 bases; bases outside gene matches: 8. Germline V gene data show CDR1 as SGHRS and CDR2 as YFSETQ. This CDR3 is built from 16 residues. The full variable domain, completed using reference TRBV5-1 and TRBJ2-3, is KAGVTQTPRYLIKTRGQQVTLSCSPISGHRSVSWYQQTPGQGLQFLFEYFSETQRNKGNFPGRFSGRQFSNSRSEMNVSTLELGDSALYLCASSPGLAKSTDTQYFGPGTRLTVL.

The chain has TRBV29-1 and TRBJ2-1; 9 nucleotides align to TRBD2. The CDR3 length is 14 residues. Trimming cost V 7 bases and J 4 bases; bases outside gene matches: 8. Per the germline V gene, CDR1 is SQVTM and CDR2 is ANQGSEA. The CDR3 loop is CSGGGGDFYNEQFF. CDR3 nucleotides: TGCAGCGGGGGCGGGGGGGATTTTTACAATGAGCAGTTCTTC.